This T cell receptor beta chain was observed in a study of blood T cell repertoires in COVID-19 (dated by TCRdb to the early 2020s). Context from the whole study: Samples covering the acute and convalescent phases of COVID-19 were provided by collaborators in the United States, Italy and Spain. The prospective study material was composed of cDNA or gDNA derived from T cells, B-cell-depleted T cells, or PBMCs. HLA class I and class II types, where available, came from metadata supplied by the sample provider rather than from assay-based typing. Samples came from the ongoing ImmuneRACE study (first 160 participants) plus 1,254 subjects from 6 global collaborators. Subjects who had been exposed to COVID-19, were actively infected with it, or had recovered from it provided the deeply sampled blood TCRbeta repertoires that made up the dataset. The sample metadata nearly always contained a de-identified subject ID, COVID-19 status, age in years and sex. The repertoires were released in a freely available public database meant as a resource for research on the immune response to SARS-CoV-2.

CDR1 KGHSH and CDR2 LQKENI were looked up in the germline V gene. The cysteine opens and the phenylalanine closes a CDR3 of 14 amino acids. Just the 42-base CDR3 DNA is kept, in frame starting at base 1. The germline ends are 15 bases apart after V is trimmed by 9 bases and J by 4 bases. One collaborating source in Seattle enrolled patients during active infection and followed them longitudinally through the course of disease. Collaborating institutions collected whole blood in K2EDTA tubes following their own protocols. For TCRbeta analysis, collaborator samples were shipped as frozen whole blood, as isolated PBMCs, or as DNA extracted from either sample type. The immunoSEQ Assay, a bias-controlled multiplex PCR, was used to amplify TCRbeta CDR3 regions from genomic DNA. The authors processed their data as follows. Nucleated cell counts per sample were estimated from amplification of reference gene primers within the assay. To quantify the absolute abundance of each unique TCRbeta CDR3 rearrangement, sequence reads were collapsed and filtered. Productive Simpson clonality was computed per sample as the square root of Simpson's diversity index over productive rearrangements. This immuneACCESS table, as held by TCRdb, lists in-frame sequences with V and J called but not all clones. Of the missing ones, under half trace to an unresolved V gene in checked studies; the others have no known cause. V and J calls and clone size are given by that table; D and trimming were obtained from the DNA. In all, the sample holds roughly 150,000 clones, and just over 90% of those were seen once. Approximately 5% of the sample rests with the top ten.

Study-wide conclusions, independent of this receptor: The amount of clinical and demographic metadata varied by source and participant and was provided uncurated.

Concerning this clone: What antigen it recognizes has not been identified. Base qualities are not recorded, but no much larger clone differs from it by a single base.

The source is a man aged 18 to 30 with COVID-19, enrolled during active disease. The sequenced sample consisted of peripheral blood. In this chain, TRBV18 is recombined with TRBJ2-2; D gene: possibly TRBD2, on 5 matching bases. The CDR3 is CASWTGKGTGELFF. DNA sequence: TGTGCCAGTTGGACTGGGAAGGGCACCGGGGAGCTGTTTTTT. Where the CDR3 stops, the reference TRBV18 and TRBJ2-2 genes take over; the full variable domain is NAGVMQNPRHLVRRRGQEARLRCSPMKGHSHVYWYRQLPEEGLKFMVYLQKENIIDESGMPKERFSAEFPKEGPSILRIQQVVRGDSAAYFCASWTGKGTGELFFGEGSRLTVL.